The present T cell receptor (beta chain) was sequenced within a study of blood T cell repertoires in COVID-19. Study background: Sites across the United States, Italy and Spain contributed samples from acute and convalescent COVID-19.

Germline CDR1 MNHEY, CDR2 SVGAGI. The CDR3 runs to 15 residues. Between the trimmed V and J ends, which lost 7 bases and 2 bases, there was a span of 17 bases. Per the authors' pipeline: Reference gene primer amplification gave estimated nucleated cell counts. Assay: immunoSEQ multiplex PCR; the TCRdb copy retains only in-frame clones and omits some. The DNA gave D and trimming, while V, J and clone size come from that table. The table lists 50,000 to 55,000 clones, around 80% of them singletons, with 13% to 15% in the top ten. Sequencing input: peripheral blood. This receptor was taken from a human donor in a cohort sampled during active COVID-19. The genes are TRBV6-5 and TRBJ1-2; D is possibly TRBD1 (6 bases). CDR3 loop: CASTFRRTANYGYTF. DNA of the CDR3: TGTGCCAGCACCTTTCGCAGGACAGCGAACTATGGCTACACCTTC.